Shown below are 14 T cell receptor beta chains from a single sample sequenced in a study of shared clonotypes between healthy human individuals. The repertoire was sequenced with immunoSEQ multiplex PCR; TCRdb's copy has only in-frame clones and lacks some. The sample shows about 380,000 clones, 95% to 97% of them seen only once. Material: memory CD8+ T cells sorted from blood. Subset defined: CD45RO+ cells pooled with CCR7-negative TemRA cells. The receptor source for this set is a man younger than 40 in good health.

The chain couples TRBV27 to TRBJ1-2, with 9 bases identical to TRBD1. V was pared by 2 bases and J by 3 bases, with 4 bases of the junction left unmatched. CDR3 size: 15 residues. Per the germline V gene, CDR1 is MNHEY and CDR2 is SMNVEV (reference sequence). The CDR3 DNA reads as TGTGCCAGCAGTTTACACAGGGGGCGCGACTATGGCTACACCTTC. Translating gives CASSLHRGRDYGYTF.

CDR3 in DNA: TGTGCCAGCAGTTCGTCCGGACCGCCAGATACGCAGTATTTT. Its translation: CASSSSGPPDTQYF. The rearrangement joins TRBV6-5 to TRBJ2-3; D uncertain. Looked up from germline, CDR1 is MNHEY and CDR2 is SVGAGI. Deletions cut 4 bases from V and 4 bases from J, with 12 bases between. The CDR3 spans 14 residues.

The chain carries TRBV4-1 and TRBJ2-5, with TRBD2 matching 13 bases. Trimming removed 1 base from V and 4 bases from J; junction bases left unmatched: 6. This CDR3 has 17 residues. The germline V gene encodes CDR1 MGHRA and CDR2 YSYEKL. This CDR3 is CASSQGTSGRTRETQYF. The DNA of the CDR3 is TGCGCCAGCAGCCAAGGGACTAGCGGGAGAACAAGAGAGACCCAGTACTTC.

The chain carries TRBV27 and TRBJ2-6; D gene ambiguous. V was clipped by 5 bases and J by 1 base, with 9 bases between them. Germline V CDR1 and CDR2: MNHEY, SMNVEV (reference sequence). CDR3 size: 15 residues. CDR3 bases: TGTGCCAGCAGTCCCATCCAGTCTGGGGCCAACGTCCTGACTTTC. Protein product: CASSPIQSGANVLTF.

The V gene is TRBV18, the J gene TRBJ2-5; D remains unclear. The V end was cut by 6 bases, the J end by 0 bases, with 5 bases between. The germline V gene encodes CDR1 KGHSH and CDR2 LQKENI. This CDR3 has 12 amino acids. CDR3 sequence (DNA): TGTGCCAGCTCTCGGGACCAAGAGACCCAGTACTTC. Translation: CASSRDQETQYF.

The rearrangement joins TRBV19 to TRBJ2-7; D not resolved. This CDR3 comprises 14 residues. Germline V gene data show CDR1 as LNHDA and CDR2 as SQIVND (reference sequence). Deletions cut 3 bases from V and 1 base from J, with 10 bases between. The CDR3 DNA sequence: TGTGCCAGTAGTATTAACAGTGTGTCCTACGAGCAGTACTTC. Protein sequence: CASSINSVSYEQYF.

In nucleotides, the CDR3 is TGTGCCAGTCGATCAATTGAGCAGTTCTTC. Its translation is CASRSIEQFF. V usage is TRBV6-1 and J usage is TRBJ2-1, with D uncertain. The CDR3 has 10 residues. Germline V gives CDR1 MNHNS, CDR2 SASEGT. V lost 9 bases to trimming and J lost 9 bases, with 9 bases between them.

This rearrangement joins TRBV30 to TRBJ1-2, with no clear D. V gave up 1 base and J gave up 4 bases, with 7 bases separating them. Germline CDR1 and CDR2: GTSNPN and SVGIG (reference sequence). This CDR3 spans 12 amino acids. The CDR3 protein is CAWSGEGYGYTF. The DNA of the CDR3 is TGTGCCTGGAGTGGGGAGGGCTATGGCTACACCTTC.

The V gene is TRBV27, the J gene TRBJ1-2, with TRBD1 as a possible D gene (5 bases). The V end was cut by 2 bases, the J end by 6 bases, with 10 bases between. The length of the CDR3 is 13 residues. The germline gives CDR1 MNHEY, CDR2 SMNVEV (reference sequence). The CDR3 region has the DNA TGTGCCAGCAGTTTAATTCGGGGGGATGGCTACACCTTC. Amino acids: CASSLIRGDGYTF.

The chain has TRBV5-1 and TRBJ1-4; D remains unclear. Trimming stripped 2 bases from V and 8 bases from J, with 13 bases between. The germline V gene has CDR1 SGHRS and CDR2 YFSETQ. The CDR3 spans 14 residues. This CDR3 reads CASSFGAGREKLFF. The CDR3 DNA reads as TGCGCCAGCAGCTTCGGAGCGGGTAGGGAAAAACTGTTTTTT. The full variable domain, with the rest looked up from reference TRBV5-1 and TRBJ1-4, is KAGVTQTPRYLIKTRGQQVTLSCSPISGHRSVSWYQQTPGQGLQFLFEYFSETQRNKGNFPGRFSGRQFSNSRSEMNVSTLELGDSALYLCASSFGAGREKLFFGSGTQLSVL.

The rearrangement uses TRBV2 and TRBJ2-7; D unclear. This CDR3 contains 14 residues. Per germline, CDR1 SNHLY and CDR2 FYNNEI. V dropped 3 bases and J dropped 2 bases, with 11 bases sitting between them. CDR3 DNA sequence: TGTGCCAGCAGTGACAACTTGAAACCCTACGAGCAGTACTTC. It encodes CASSDNLKPYEQYF.

V gene TRBV7-2 combines with J gene TRBJ2-5, with 10 nucleotides matching TRBD2. The V segment lost 5 bases and the J segment 5 bases; nucleotides outside the gene matches: 8. The CDR3 length is 15 residues. Per germline, CDR1 SGHTA and CDR2 FQGNSA. The CDR3 DNA reads TGTGCCAGCAGCGCGACTAGCGGGTGGGGTGAGACCCAGTACTTC. Protein: CASSATSGWGETQYF.

V and J are TRBV2 and TRBJ2-3; no firm D call. The CDR3 is made up of 14 amino acids. V lost 7 bases and J lost 4, with 15 bases in between. CDR1 and CDR2 (germline): SNHLY, FYNNEI. CDR3 residues: CASNPPHTPDTQYF. CDR3 DNA sequence: TGTGCCAGCAACCCCCCCCATACGCCAGATACGCAGTATTTT.

The rearrangement joins TRBV30 to TRBJ2-7; TRBD2 might be the D (6 bases). Germline V lookup: CDR1 GTSNPN, CDR2 SVGIG (reference sequence). Trimming removed 3 bases at V and 2 bases at J, with 14 bases between. The CDR3 runs to 14 residues. The CDR3 nucleotides read TGTGCCTGGAGCCCGATTACGGGGGCCTACGAGCAGTACTTC. This gives the protein CAWSPITGAYEQYF.